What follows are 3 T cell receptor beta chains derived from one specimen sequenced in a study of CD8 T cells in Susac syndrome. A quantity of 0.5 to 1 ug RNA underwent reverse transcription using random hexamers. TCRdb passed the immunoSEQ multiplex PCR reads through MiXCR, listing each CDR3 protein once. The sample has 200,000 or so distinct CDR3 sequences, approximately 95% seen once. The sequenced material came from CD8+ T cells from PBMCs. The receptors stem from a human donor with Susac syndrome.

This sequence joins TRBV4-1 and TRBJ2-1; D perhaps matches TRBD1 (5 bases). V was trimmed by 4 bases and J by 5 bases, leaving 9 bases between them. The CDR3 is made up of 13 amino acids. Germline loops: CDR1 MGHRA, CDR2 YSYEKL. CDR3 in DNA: TGCGCCAGCAGCCCTGGACACAACAATGAGCAGTTCTTC. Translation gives CASSPGHNNEQFF.

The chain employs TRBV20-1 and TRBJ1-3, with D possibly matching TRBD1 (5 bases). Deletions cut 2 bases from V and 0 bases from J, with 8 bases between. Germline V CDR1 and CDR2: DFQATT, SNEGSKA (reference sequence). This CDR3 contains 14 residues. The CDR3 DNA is TGCAGTGCTAGATCTGGGGGCTCTGGAAACACCATATATTTT. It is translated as CSARSGGSGNTIYF.

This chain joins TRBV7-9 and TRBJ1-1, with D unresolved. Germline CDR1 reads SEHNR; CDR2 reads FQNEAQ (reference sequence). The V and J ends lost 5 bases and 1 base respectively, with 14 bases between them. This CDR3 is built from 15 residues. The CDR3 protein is CASSQRTSRNTEAFF. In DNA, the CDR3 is TGTGCCAGCAGCCAACGGACGTCGCGGAACACTGAAGCTTTCTTT.